The 27 T cell receptor beta chains below come from one sample, sequenced in a study of blood T cells in healthy people across ages. Next came a second PCR, run for roughly 7 to 12 cycles, which used a sample-barcoded 5' primer along with a J-beta primer mix. TCRdb independently ran MiXCR on the 5' RACE reads; one entry per CDR3 protein. Of about 970,000 distinct CDR3 sequences listed, roughly 51% are singletons. Specimen: blood. The receptor source for this set is a woman in her sixties or seventies in good health.

The genes are TRBV28 and TRBJ2-3, with D tentatively TRBD2 (7 bases). CDR3 length: 16 amino acids. Looked up from germline, CDR1 is MDHEN and CDR2 is SYDVKM. Trimming left V 3 bases short and J 1 base short, with 14 bases between. CDR3 nucleotide sequence: TGTGCCAGCAGTTTTGGGGGGGCCCGGGGCACAGATACGCAGTATTTT. Its translation: CASSFGGARGTDTQYF.

The chain's CDR3 is CASSLARDRVKNEQFF. CDR3 nucleotide sequence: TGTGCCAGCAGCTTGGCCCGGGACAGGGTAAAGAATGAGCAGTTCTTC. The genes are TRBV7-2 and TRBJ2-1; 9 bases map to TRBD1. The CDR3 runs 16 residues. The V gene end was trimmed by 3 bases and the J gene end by 7 bases; junction bases not matched to a gene: 10. Germline V gene sequence: CDR1 SGHTA, CDR2 FQGNSA.

CDR3 sequence: CASRKLAGAPPGELFF. CDR3 coding DNA: TGTGCCAGCAGGAAACTAGCGGGAGCGCCCCCCGGGGAGCTGTTTTTT. V usage is TRBV2 and J usage is TRBJ2-2; 11 bases line up with TRBD2. Germline assignment: CDR1 SNHLY and CDR2 FYNNEI. The V segment lost 6 bases and the J segment 6 bases; nucleotides outside the gene matches: 9. CDR3 length: 16 residues.

The CDR3 here is CSAPDRGQGEQYF. CDR3 coding DNA: TGCAGTGCCCCGGACAGGGGGCAAGGGGAGCAGTACTTC. The V gene is TRBV20-1, the J gene TRBJ2-7; 11 bases line up with TRBD1. Trimming removed 6 bases from V and 7 bases from J; junction bases left unmatched: 8. The length of the CDR3 is 13 residues. Germline CDR1 reads DFQATT; CDR2 reads SNEGSKA (reference sequence).

This clonotype was found once. This chain connects TRBV11-2 to TRBJ2-1, with 9 bases lining up with TRBD2. Germline V gives CDR1 SGHAT, CDR2 FQNNGV. CDR3 length: 18 residues. V trimming: 2 bases; J trimming: 5 bases; junction bases outside the gene matches: 13. The CDR3 coding sequence is TGTGCCAGCAGCTTAACCGTTTTAGCGGGAGATAGAGACAATGAGCAGTTCTTC. This translates into CASSLTVLAGDRDNEQFF.

This chain joins TRBV28 and TRBJ2-3; TRBD1 agrees at 8 bases. CDR1 MDHEN and CDR2 SYDVKM come from the germline V gene. CDR3 length: 14 residues. V lost 5 bases to trimming and J lost 6 bases; unmatched junction nucleotides: 7. In nucleotides, the CDR3 is TGTGCCAGCAGTACGCCGGACAGGGCTGATACGCAGTATTTT. Its protein is CASSTPDRADTQYF.

J is TRBJ2-1 and V is TRBV5-1; D call uncertain. The V end was cut by 0 bases, the J end by 1 base, with 17 bases between. Germline CDR1 is SGHRS and CDR2 is YFSETQ. CDR3 size: 18 residues. CDR3: CASSLVVSSRGSYNEQFF. The CDR3 bases are TGCGCCAGCAGCTTGGTTGTATCTTCTAGAGGTTCCTACAATGAGCAGTTCTTC.

This clonotype occurred a few times. The DNA for the CDR3 is TGTGCCAGCAGTGCCCAGGGATTCGTCTACGAGCAGTACTTC. It is translated as CASSAQGFVYEQYF. The rearrangement links TRBV2 to TRBJ2-7; D possibly corresponds to TRBD1 (5 bases). Trimming took off 4 bases at V and 3 bases at J, with 13 bases between the two ends. Germline CDR1 SNHLY, CDR2 FYNNEI. The CDR3 has 14 amino acids.

This clonotype was counted between two and nine times. V and J are TRBV5-1 and TRBJ2-3, with 10 bases matching TRBD1. Germline-derived CDR1 and CDR2 are SGHRS and YFSETQ. CDR3 length equals 17 residues. The junction had 5 bases not matched to a gene; V was cut back by 1 base and J by 0 bases. CDR3 region: CASSLRDRGQSTDTQYF. The CDR3 DNA sequence: TGCGCCAGCAGCTTGAGAGACAGGGGGCAAAGCACAGATACGCAGTATTTT.

This clonotype was found once. This chain connects TRBV7-9 to TRBJ2-7; D possibly corresponds to TRBD2 (5 bases). The CDR3 is made up of 14 amino acids. The V and J ends lost 5 bases and 4 bases respectively, with 15 bases between them. Germline V CDR1 and CDR2: SEHNR, FQNEAQ (reference sequence). The CDR3 sequence: CASSVEENGYEQYF. CDR3 in DNA: TGTGCCAGCAGCGTGGAGGAGAACGGTTACGAGCAGTACTTC.

This clonotype was recorded a few times. J is TRBJ2-5 and V is TRBV12-3 or TRBV12-4, with D perhaps given as TRBD1 or TRBD2 (6 bases each). The V gene lost 7 bases and the J gene lost 4 bases, with 10 bases spanning the gap. This CDR3 has 12 residues. The CDR3 spells CASNGGGETQYF. The CDR3 nucleotides are TGTGCCAGCAACGGGGGCGGAGAGACCCAGTACTTC.

V and J are TRBV29-1 and TRBJ2-7, with TRBD1 matching over 8 bases. The ends lost 3 bases at V and 4 bases at J; junction bases unmatched: 14. Looked up from germline, CDR1 is SQVTM and CDR2 is ANQGSEA. There are 16 residues in the CDR3. This chain's CDR3 is CSVDLGWDRRPYEQYF. The CDR3 DNA is TGCAGCGTTGACCTCGGCTGGGACAGGCGACCATACGAGCAGTACTTC.

The chain couples TRBV5-4 to TRBJ2-4, with D possibly TRBD2 on 5 matching bases. With the DNA end fitting TRBJ2-7 better, the J assignment may be wrong. Germline V CDR1 and CDR2: SGHNT, YYREEE (reference sequence). This CDR3 is 15 amino acids long. The CDR3 nucleotides read TGTGCCAGCAGCACGGGATGGGCAGGAACCTACGAGCAGTACTTC. It encodes CASSTGWAGTYEQYF.

As for this clonotype: A much larger clone lies a single base off, so this may be a read error. The DNA of the CDR3 is TGTGCCAGCAGAAGGACTAGCGGGAGGGCCTACGAGCAGTACTTC. Amino acids: CASRRTSGRAYEQYF. This chain joins TRBV28 and TRBJ2-7; TRBD2 matches 15 bases. The CDR3 length is 15 residues. Unmatched junction bases numbered 2, after V lost 6 bases and J lost 2 bases. The germline V gene has CDR1 MDHEN and CDR2 SYDVKM.

The sample holds one count of this clonotype. The chain uses TRBV7-9 and TRBJ1-6; no clear D gene. Germline CDR1 SEHNR, CDR2 FQNEAQ (reference sequence). The V and J ends lost 6 bases and 4 bases respectively, with 10 bases between them. The CDR3 consists of 14 residues. The chain's CDR3 is CASRQADYNSPLHF. The CDR3 nucleotides are TGTGCCAGCAGGCAGGCTGATTATAATTCACCCCTCCACTTT. Supplemented by reference TRBV7-9 and TRBJ1-6, the full variable domain reads DTGVSQNPRHKITKRGQNVTFRCDPISEHNRLYWYRQTLGQGPEFLTYFQNEAQLEKSRLLSDRFSAERPKGSFSTLEIQRTEQGDSAMYLCASRQADYNSPLHFGNGTRLTVT.

This chain connects TRBV24-1 to TRBJ2-1; possibly TRBD1 for D (5 bases). The CDR3 totals 17 residues. V was pared by 3 bases and J by 1 base, with 15 bases between. Germline V gives CDR1 KGHDR, CDR2 SFDVKD. The CDR3 region has the DNA TGTGCCACCAGTGATCCCAAGGGGTTTGAGTCCTACAATGAGCAGTTCTTC. Its protein is CATSDPKGFESYNEQFF.

The chain recombines TRBV20-1 with TRBJ2-1, with TRBD2 identical over 7 bases. The J segment lost 4 bases and the V segment lost 0 bases, leaving 12 bases of the junction unmatched. This CDR3 is built from 17 residues. From germline, CDR1 is DFQATT and CDR2 SNEGSKA (reference sequence). CDR3 sequence (DNA): TGCAGTGCTAGAGACTGGCGGGGGACCGGTTCTTACAATGAGCAGTTCTTC. Translating it yields CSARDWRGTGSYNEQFF.

A word on this clonotype: Germline and junction disagree at one end, which may indicate a read error. The CDR3 is CSSSLGGPYEQYF. The CDR3 DNA reads TGTTCCAGCAGCTTGGGGGGCCCCTACGAGCAGTACTTC. The chain is built from TRBV7-2 and TRBJ2-7, with D possibly called TRBD1 or TRBD2 (6 bases each). The CDR3 has 13 amino acids. From germline, CDR1 is SGHTA and CDR2 FQGNSA.

This chain uses TRBV12-3 or TRBV12-4 with TRBJ2-1; weak D call: TRBD1 (5 bases). This CDR3 region has 14 residues. Trimming took 4 bases from V and 2 from J, leaving 9 bases between them. For the CDR3, the DNA is TGTGCCAGCAGTTCCAGGGCCACCTACAATGAGCAGTTCTTC. Protein: CASSSRATYNEQFF.

The chain is built from TRBV4-2 and TRBJ1-2, with a weak D call TRBD1 (5 bases). This CDR3 comprises 15 residues. The germline CDR1 and CDR2 sequences are LGHNA and YNFKEQ. The ends were cut back, 5 bases at V and 2 bases at J, with 15 bases in the middle. The CDR3 region has the DNA TGTGCCAGCAGCTTGTATGCGGAGGGGAACTATGGCTACACCTTC. Protein sequence: CASSLYAEGNYGYTF.

This chain uses TRBV7-3 with TRBJ2-1; no clear D gene. This CDR3 spans 13 amino acids. CDR1 and CDR2 from the germline V gene are SGHTA and FQGTGA. The ends were cut back, 5 bases at V and 4 bases at J, with 9 bases in the middle. CDR3 sequence (DNA): TGTGCCAGCAGCCCGGACCTTTACAATGAGCAGTTCTTC. As protein: CASSPDLYNEQFF.

The rearrangement links TRBV7-9 to TRBJ2-7; 8 bases match TRBD2. The CDR3 loop spans 15 amino acids. V lost 3 bases to trimming and J lost 7 bases; unmatched junction nucleotides: 11. Germline V gene sequence: CDR1 SEHNR, CDR2 FQNEAQ (reference sequence). The CDR3 region has the DNA TGTGCCAGCAGCTTTTCTCAGCGGGAGACAGATGAGCAGTACTTC. It specifies CASSFSQRETDEQYF.

This clonotype was seen only a few times. The chain joins TRBV7-3 to TRBJ2-2, with D uncertain. In germline, CDR1 is SGHTA, CDR2 FQGTGA. Trimming took off 2 bases at V and 6 bases at J, with 10 bases between the two ends. This CDR3 comprises 14 residues. The CDR3 spells CASSLGSGAGELFF. Here the CDR3 DNA reads TGTGCCAGCAGCTTAGGGTCAGGTGCCGGGGAGCTGTTTTTT.

The CDR3 protein is CASSLTTGGGTDTQYF. The CDR3 DNA reads TGTGCCAGCAGCTTAACGACAGGGGGAGGCACAGATACGCAGTATTTT. The rearrangement uses TRBV7-2 and TRBJ2-3, with 9 bases aligning to TRBD1. Trimming cost V 2 bases and J 1 base; bases outside gene matches: 4. CDR1 SGHTA and CDR2 FQGNSA come from the germline V gene. The CDR3 has 16 amino acids.

V usage is TRBV24-1 and J usage is TRBJ2-5, with D tentatively TRBD1 (5 bases). CDR3 length: 19 amino acids. Per the germline V gene, CDR1 is KGHDR and CDR2 is SFDVKD. V lost 0 bases and J lost 3, with 22 bases in between. CDR3 loop: CATSDLQFFDLTGEETQYF. Here the CDR3 DNA reads TGTGCCACCAGTGATTTGCAATTCTTCGACCTAACAGGAGAAGAGACCCAGTACTTC.

This clonotype was picked up a small number of times. The rearrangement uses TRBV20-1 and TRBJ2-3; D remains unclear. This CDR3 has 14 amino acids. V lost 1 base to trimming and J lost 6 bases, with 14 bases between them. The germline gives CDR1 DFQATT, CDR2 SNEGSKA (reference sequence). CDR3 amino acids: CSARVAGRFDTQYF. The CDR3 DNA reads TGCAGTGCTAGAGTCGCCGGCCGCTTCGATACGCAGTATTTT.

The V call is TRBV4-1, the J call TRBJ1-4, with D possibly being TRBD1 (5 bases). Germline V gene data show CDR1 as MGHRA and CDR2 as YSYEKL. V lost 1 base, J lost 12 bases, and 12 bases lay in between. The CDR3 contains 13 residues. The CDR3 reads CASSQVPTGELFF. The CDR3 DNA reads as TGCGCCAGCAGCCAAGTTCCTACAGGCGAACTGTTTTTT.